This entry features one TCR beta chain sequence. This clonotype was seen a handful of times. Its recognized antigen is unknown. Nothing much larger sits one base from this clone, and base qualities are not available. Receptors were amplified or captured by RT-PCR. TCRdb lists the instrument as Illumina HiSeq 2500. TCRdb handled the public reads itself, with Q25 trimming in fastp and clone calling in MiXCR, and kept productive beta chains. Rows with one shared CDR3 protein collapse into an entry with the most common genes and DNA. The sample records around 750,000 distinct CDR3 sequences, 20% to 25% of which are singletons. Approximately 10% of the sample rests with the top ten. This entry belongs to a study of response to subunit inactivated influenza vaccine listed by TCRdb under 2018. Turning to the overall study: Deep quantitative profiling of the T cell receptor repertoire was used in the study to follow responses to a trivalent subunit inactivated influenza vaccine. Here is what the overall study found, with its caveats: The authors suggested that each seasonal influenza vaccination may recruit only a limited number of new T cells.

Spanning cysteine to phenylalanine, the CDR3 consists of 15 amino acids. Of all the DNA, just the CDR3 is kept, 45 bases in frame from base 1. The V and J ends are trimmed by 3 bases and 0 bases, leaving 11 bases between them. The germline V gene (reference sequence) yields MNHEY for CDR1 and SMNVEV for CDR2. The source of this sequence is a man in his fifties or sixties who received an inactivated influenza vaccine. Donor details come from another sample of the same person, matched by shared clones. The chain was built from TRBV27 and TRBJ1-1, with TRBD1 perhaps the D gene, on 6 matching bases. This material consisted of PBMCs from blood, taken about 5 days after vaccination. The DNA reads as follows: TGTGCCAGCAGTTTTGGGGGCAGGCTGAACACTGAAGCTTTCTTT. This yields the protein CASSFGGRLNTEAFF.